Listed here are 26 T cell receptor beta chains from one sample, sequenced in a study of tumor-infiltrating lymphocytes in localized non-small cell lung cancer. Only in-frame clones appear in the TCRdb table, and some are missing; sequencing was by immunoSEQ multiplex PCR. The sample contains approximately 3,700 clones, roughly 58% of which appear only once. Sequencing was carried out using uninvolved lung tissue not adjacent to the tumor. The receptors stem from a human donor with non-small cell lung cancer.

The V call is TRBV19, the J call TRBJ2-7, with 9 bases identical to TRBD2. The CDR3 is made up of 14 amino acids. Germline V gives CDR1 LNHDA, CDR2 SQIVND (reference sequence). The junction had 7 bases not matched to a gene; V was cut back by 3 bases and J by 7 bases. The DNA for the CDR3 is TGTGCCAGTAGTATCAAAGCGGGGGGTCGGGAGCAGTACTTC. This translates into CASSIKAGGREQYF.

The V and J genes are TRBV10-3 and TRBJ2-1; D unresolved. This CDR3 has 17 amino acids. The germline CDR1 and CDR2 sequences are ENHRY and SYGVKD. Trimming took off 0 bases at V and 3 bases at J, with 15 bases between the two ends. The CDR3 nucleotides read TGTGCCATCAGTGAGTCGGTGGCTGGAGAGAACTACAATGAGCAGTTCTTC. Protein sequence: CAISESVAGENYNEQFF.

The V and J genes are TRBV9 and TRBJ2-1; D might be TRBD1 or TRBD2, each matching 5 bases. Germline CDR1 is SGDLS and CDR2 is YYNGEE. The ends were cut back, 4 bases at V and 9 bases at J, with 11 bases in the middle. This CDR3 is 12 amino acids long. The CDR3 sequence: CASSHTRGEQFF. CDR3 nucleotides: TGTGCCAGCAGCCACACTAGGGGTGAGCAGTTCTTC.

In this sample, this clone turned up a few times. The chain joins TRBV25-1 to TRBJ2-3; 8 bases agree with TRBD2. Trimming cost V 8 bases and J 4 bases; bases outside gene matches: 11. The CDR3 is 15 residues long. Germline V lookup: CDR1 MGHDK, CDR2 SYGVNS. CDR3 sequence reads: CASVPYSGVADTQYF. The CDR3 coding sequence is TGTGCCAGCGTCCCGTATAGCGGGGTAGCAGATACGCAGTATTTT.

Written as DNA, the CDR3 is TGTGCCAGCAGCTCGCGGACAGGGATCAACACTGAAGCTTTCTTT. This gives the protein CASSSRTGINTEAFF. The gene calls are TRBV9 and TRBJ1-1; 8 positions agree with TRBD1. This CDR3 is 15 amino acids long. Trimming cost V 4 bases and J 2 bases; bases outside gene matches: 7. The germline gives CDR1 SGDLS, CDR2 YYNGEE.

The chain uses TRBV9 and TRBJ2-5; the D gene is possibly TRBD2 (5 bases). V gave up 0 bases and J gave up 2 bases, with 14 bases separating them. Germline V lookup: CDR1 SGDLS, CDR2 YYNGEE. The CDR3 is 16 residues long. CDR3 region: CASSVGLGRTQETQYF. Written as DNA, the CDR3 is TGTGCCAGCAGCGTAGGGTTGGGTCGGACTCAAGAGACCCAGTACTTC. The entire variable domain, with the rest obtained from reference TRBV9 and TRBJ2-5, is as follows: DSGVTQTPKHLITATGQRVTLRCSPRSGDLSVYWYQQSLDQGLQFLIQYYNGEERAKGNILERFSAQQFPDLHSELNLSSLELGDSALYFCASSVGLGRTQETQYFGPGTRLLVL.

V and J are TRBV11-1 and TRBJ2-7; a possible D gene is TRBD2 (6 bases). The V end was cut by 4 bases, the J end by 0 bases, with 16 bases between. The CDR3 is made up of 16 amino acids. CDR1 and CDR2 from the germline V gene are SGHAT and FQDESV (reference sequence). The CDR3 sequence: CASSSTPGLVSYEQYF. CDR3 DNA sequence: TGTGCCAGCAGCTCAACCCCGGGACTCGTCTCCTACGAGCAGTACTTC.

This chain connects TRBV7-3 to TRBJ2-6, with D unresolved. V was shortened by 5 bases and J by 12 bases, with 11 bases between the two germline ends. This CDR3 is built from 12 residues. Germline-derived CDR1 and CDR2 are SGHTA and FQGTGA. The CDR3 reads CASSDSSPVLTF. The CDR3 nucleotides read TGTGCCAGCAGCGACTCCTCGCCCGTCCTGACTTTC.

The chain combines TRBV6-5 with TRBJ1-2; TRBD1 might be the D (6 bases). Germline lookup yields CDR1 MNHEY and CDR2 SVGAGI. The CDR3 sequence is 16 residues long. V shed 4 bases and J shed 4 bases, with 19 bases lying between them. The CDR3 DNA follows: TGTGCCAGCAGTTCCTGGGACACCTCAACCCTCTATGGCTACACCTTC. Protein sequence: CASSSWDTSTLYGYTF.

CDR3 DNA sequence: TGTGCCAGCAGTACCGACACTAAGGACAGCCGAACCTACGAGCAGTACTTC. Translating it yields CASSTDTKDSRTYEQYF. V is TRBV28 and J is TRBJ2-7; possible D gene TRBD1, 6 bases. The CDR3 consists of 17 residues. Germline V gives CDR1 MDHEN, CDR2 SYDVKM. The ends were cut back, 5 bases at V and 2 bases at J, with 22 bases in the middle.

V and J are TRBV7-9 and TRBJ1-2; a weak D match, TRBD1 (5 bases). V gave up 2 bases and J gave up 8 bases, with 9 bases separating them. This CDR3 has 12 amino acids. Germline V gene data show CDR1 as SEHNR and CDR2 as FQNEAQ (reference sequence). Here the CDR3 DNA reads TGTGCCAGCAGCTTACAGGGCGACGGCTACACCTTC. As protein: CASSLQGDGYTF.

The CDR3: CASTGAADSYEQYF. DNA of the CDR3: TGTGCCAGTACTGGAGCGGCGGATTCCTACGAGCAGTACTTC. This chain joins TRBV19 and TRBJ2-7; D perhaps matches TRBD2 (5 bases). The CDR3 is made up of 14 amino acids. The ends were cut back, 7 bases at V and 1 base at J, with 14 bases in the middle. Germline V gene data show CDR1 as LNHDA and CDR2 as SQIVND (reference sequence).

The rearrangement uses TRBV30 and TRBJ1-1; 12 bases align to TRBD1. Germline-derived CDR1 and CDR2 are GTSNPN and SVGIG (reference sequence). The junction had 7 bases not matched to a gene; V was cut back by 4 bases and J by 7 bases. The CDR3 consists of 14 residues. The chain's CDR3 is CAWTGTGGGDEAFF. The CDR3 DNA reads TGTGCCTGGACCGGGACAGGGGGCGGGGATGAAGCTTTCTTT.

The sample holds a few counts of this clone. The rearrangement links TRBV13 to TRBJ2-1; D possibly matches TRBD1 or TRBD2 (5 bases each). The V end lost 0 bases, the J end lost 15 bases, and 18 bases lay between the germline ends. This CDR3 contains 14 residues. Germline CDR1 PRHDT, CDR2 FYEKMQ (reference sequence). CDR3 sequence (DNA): TGTGCCAGCAGCTTAGGCCTCGGGGACGGCTCCCGGTTCTTC. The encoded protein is CASSLGLGDGSRFF.

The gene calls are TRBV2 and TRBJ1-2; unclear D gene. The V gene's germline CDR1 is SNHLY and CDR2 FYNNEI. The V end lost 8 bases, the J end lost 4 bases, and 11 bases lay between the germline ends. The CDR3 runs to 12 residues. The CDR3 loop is CASGRGSYGYTF. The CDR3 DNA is TGTGCCAGCGGCCGGGGTTCCTATGGCTACACCTTC.

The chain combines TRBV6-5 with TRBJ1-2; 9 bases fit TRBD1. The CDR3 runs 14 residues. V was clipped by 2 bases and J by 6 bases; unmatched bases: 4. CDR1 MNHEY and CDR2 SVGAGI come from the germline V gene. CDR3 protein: CASSYATGGHGYTF. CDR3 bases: TGTGCCAGCAGTTACGCCACAGGGGGCCATGGCTACACCTTC.

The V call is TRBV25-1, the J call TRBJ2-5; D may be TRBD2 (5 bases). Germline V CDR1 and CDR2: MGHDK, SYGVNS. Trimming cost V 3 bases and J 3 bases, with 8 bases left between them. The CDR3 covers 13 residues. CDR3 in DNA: TGTGCCAGCAGTGATCGGGGAGAAGAGACCCAGTACTTC. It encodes CASSDRGEETQYF.

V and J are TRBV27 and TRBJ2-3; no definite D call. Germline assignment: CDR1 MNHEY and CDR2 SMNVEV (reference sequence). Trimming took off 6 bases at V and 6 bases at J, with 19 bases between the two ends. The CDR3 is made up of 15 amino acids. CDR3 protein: CASRPSTDWADTQYF. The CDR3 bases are TGTGCCAGCAGGCCCTCGACTGACTGGGCCGATACGCAGTATTTT.

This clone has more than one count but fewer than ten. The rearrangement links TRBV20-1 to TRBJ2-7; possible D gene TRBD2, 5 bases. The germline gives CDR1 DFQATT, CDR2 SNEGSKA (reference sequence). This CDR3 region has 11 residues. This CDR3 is CTVGGAYEQYF. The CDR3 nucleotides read TGCACCGTAGGAGGTGCCTACGAGCAGTACTTC.

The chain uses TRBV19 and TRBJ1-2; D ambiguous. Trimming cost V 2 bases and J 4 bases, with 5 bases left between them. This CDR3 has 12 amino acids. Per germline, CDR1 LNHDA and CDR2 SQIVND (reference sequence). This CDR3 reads CASSISVYGYTF. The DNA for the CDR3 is TGTGCCAGTAGTATAAGTGTCTATGGCTACACCTTC.

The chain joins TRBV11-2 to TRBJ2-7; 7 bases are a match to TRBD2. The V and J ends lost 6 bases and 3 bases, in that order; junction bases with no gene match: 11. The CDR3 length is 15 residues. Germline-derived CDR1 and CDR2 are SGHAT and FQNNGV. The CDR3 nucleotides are TGTGCCAGCAGTTTGGGGAGGGGACTCGACTACGAGCAGTACTTC. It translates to CASSLGRGLDYEQYF.

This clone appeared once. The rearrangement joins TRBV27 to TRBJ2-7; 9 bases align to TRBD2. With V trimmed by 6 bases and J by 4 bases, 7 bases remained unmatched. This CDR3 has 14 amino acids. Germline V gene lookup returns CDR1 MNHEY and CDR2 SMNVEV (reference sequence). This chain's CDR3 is CASSRSGRMYEQYF. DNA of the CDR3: TGTGCCAGCAGCCGTAGCGGGAGAATGTACGAGCAGTACTTC.

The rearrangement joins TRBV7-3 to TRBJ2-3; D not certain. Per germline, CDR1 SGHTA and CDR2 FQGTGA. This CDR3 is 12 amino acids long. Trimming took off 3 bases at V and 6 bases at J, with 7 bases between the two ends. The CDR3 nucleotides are TGTGCCAGCAGCTTCCCTGGGGATACGCAGTATTTT. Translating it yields CASSFPGDTQYF.

The CDR3 DNA reads as TGTGCCAGCAGCCTAATCAGCGGGAGTATCAACAATGAGCAGTTCTTC. It codes for CASSLISGSINNEQFF. The gene calls are TRBV7-1 and TRBJ2-1, with 8 nucleotides matching TRBD2. TRBV7-1 is given ORF status, its function remaining uncertain. Trimming removed 5 bases from V and 5 bases from J; junction bases left unmatched: 11. The CDR3 extends over 16 amino acids.

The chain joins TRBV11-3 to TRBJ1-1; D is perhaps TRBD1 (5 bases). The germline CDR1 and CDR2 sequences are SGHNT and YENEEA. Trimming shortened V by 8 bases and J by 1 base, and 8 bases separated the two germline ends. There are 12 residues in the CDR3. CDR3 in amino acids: CASGGRNTEAFF. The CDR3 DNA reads TGTGCCAGCGGGGGTAGGAACACTGAAGCTTTCTTT. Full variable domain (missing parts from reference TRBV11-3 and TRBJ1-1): EAGVVQSPRYKIIEKKQPVAFWCNPISGHNTLYWYLQNLGQGPELLIRYENEEAVDDSQLPKDRFSAERLKGVDSTLKIQPAELGDSAVYLCASGGRNTEAFFGQGTRLTVV.

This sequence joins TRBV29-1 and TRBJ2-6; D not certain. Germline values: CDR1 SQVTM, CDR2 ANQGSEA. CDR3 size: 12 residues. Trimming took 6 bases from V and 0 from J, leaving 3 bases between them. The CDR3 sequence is CSVISGANVLTF. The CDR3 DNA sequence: TGCAGCGTCATCTCTGGGGCCAACGTCCTGACTTTC.